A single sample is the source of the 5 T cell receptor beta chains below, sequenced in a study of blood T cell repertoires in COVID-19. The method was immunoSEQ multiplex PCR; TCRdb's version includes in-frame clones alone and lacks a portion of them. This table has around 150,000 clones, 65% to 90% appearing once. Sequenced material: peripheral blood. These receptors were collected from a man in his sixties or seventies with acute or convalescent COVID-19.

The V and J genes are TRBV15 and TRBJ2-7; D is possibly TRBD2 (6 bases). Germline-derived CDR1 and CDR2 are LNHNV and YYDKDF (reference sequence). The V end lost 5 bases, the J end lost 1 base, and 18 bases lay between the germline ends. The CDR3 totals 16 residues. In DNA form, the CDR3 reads TGTGCCACCAGCTCAGGTGGCGGGATGAATTCCTACGAGCAGTACTTC. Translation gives CATSSGGGMNSYEQYF.

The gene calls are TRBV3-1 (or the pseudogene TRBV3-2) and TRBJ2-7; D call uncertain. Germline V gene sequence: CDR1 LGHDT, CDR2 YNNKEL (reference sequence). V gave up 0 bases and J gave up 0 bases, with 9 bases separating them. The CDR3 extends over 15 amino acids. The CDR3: CASSQDTGTSYEQYF. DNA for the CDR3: TGTGCCAGCAGCCAAGATACTGGTACCTCCTACGAGCAGTACTTC.

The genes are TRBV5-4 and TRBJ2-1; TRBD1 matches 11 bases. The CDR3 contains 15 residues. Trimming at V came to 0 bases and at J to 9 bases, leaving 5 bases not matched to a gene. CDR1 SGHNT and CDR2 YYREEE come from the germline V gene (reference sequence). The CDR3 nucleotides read TGTGCCAGCAGCTTGGAAGGACAGGGGGCGGTTGAGCAGTTCTTC. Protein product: CASSLEGQGAVEQFF. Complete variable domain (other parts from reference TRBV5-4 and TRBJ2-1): ETGVTQSPTHLIKTRGQQVTLRCSSQSGHNTVSWYQQALGQGPQFIFQYYREEENGRGNFPPRFSGLQFPNYSSELNVNALELDDSALYLCASSLEGQGAVEQFFGPGTRLTVL.

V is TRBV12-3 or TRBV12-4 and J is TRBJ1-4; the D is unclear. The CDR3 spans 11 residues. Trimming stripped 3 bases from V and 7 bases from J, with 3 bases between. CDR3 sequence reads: CASSFGEKLFF. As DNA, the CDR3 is TGTGCCAGCAGTTTCGGTGAAAAACTGTTTTTT.

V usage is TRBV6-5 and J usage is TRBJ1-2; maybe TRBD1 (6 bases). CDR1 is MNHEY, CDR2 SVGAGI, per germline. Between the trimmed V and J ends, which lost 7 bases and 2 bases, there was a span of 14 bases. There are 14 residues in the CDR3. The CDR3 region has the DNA TGTGCCAGCAACCGTGACAGGAGCAACTATGGCTACACCTTC. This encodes CASNRDRSNYGYTF.